This TCR beta chain was observed in a study of blood T cell repertoires in COVID-19. About the study: Specimens from acute and convalescent COVID-19 originated in the United States, Italy and Spain. Sample material is recorded as cDNA or gDNA derived from T cells, B-cell-depleted T cells, or PBMCs.

V was trimmed by 2 bases and J by 1 base, leaving 11 bases between them. CDR1 SEHNR and CDR2 FQNEAQ come from the germline V gene (reference sequence). The CDR3 loop spans 15 amino acids. Original handling: Amplifying reference gene primers gave estimates of nucleated cell counts. Here immunoSEQ multiplex PCR was the method, and the copy in TCRdb shows in-frame clones only, minus some. From that table come the V and J calls and clone size; the DNA was used to work out D and trimming. The sample consists of some 70,000 clones, about 90% of them appearing once. This TCR was recovered from a human donor in a cohort sampled during active COVID-19. The J gene is TRBJ2-5, the V gene TRBV7-9; D gene ambiguous. The sequenced sample consisted of peripheral blood. CDR3 amino acids: CASSLWAESQETQYF. The CDR3 region has the DNA TGTGCCAGCAGCTTATGGGCAGAGAGCCAAGAGACCCAGTACTTC.